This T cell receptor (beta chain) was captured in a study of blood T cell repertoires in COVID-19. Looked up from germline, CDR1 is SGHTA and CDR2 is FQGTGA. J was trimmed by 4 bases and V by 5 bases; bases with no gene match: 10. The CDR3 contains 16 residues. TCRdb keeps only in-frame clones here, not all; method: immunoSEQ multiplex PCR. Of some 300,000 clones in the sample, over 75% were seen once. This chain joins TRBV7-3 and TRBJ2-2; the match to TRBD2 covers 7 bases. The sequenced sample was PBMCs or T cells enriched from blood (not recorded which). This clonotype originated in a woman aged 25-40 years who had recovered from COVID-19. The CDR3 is CASSRSWGGTTGELFF. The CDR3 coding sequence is TGTGCCAGCAGCCGCTCCTGGGGAGGGACCACCGGGGAGCTGTTTTTT.